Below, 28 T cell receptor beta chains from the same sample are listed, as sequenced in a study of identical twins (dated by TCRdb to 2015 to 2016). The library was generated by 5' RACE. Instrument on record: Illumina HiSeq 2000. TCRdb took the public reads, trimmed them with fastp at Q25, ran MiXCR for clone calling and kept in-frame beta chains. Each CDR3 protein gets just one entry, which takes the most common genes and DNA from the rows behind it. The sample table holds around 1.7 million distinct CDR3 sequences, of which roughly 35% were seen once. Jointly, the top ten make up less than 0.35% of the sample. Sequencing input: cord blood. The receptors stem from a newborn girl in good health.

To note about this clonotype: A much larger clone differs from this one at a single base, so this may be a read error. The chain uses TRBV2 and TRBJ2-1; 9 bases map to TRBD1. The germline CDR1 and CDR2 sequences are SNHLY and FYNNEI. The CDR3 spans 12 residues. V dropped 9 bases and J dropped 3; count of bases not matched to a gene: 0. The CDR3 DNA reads TGTGCCAGGACAGGGGGCTACAATGAGCAGTTCTTC. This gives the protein CARTGGYNEQFF.

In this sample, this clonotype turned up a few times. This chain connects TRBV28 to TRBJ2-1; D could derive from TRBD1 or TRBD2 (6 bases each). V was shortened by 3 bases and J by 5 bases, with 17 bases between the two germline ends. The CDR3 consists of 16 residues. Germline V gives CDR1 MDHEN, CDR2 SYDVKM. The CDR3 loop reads CASSFLGGSSDNEQFF. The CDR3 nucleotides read TGTGCCAGCAGTTTTCTAGGGGGGAGTTCTGACAATGAGCAGTTCTTC. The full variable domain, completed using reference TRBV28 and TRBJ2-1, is DVKVTQSSRYLVKRTGEKVFLECVQDMDHENMFWYRQDPGLGLRLIYFSYDVKMKEKGDIPEGYSVSREKKERFSLILESASTNQTSMYLCASSFLGGSSDNEQFFGPGTRLTVL.

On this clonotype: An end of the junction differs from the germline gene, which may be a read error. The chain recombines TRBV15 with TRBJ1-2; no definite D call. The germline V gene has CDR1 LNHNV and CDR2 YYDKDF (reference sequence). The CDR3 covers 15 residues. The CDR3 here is CAASRDQEAFYGYTF. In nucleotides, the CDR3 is TGTGCCGCCAGCAGAGATCAGGAGGCTTTCTATGGCTACACCTTC.

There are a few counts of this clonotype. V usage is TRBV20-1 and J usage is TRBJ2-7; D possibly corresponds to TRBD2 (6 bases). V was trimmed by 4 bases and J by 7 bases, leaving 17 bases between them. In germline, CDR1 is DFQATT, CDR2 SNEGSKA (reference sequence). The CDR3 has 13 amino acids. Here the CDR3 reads CSATGGAYNEQYF. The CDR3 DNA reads TGCAGTGCTACCGGGGGAGCGTACAATGAGCAGTACTTC.

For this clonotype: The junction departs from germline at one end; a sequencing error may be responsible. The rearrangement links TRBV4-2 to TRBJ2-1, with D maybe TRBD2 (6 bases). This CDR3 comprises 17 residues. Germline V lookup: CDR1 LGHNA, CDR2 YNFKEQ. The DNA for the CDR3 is TGTGCCAGCAGCCAAGACCCATTAGCGGCGCCCTACAATGGGCAGTTCTTC. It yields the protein CASSQDPLAAPYNGQFF.

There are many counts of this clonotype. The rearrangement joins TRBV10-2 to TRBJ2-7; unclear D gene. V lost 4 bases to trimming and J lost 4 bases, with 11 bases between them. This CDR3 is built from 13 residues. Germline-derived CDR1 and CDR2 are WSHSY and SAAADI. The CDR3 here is CASSGAISYEQYF. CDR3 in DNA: TGCGCCAGCAGTGGGGCTATTTCATACGAGCAGTACTTC.

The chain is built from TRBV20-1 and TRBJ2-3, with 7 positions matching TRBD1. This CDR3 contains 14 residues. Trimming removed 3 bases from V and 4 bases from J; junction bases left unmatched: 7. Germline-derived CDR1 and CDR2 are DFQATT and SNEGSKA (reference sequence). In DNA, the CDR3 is TGCAGTGCTAGCCACAGGGGCAGGGCAGATACGCAGTATTTT. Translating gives CSASHRGRADTQYF.

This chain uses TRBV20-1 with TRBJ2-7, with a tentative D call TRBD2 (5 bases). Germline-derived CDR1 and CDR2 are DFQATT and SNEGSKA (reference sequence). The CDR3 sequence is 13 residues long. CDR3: CTRRRLNSYEQYF. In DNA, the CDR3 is TGCACCCGGAGGCGCCTCAACTCCTACGAGCAGTACTTC.

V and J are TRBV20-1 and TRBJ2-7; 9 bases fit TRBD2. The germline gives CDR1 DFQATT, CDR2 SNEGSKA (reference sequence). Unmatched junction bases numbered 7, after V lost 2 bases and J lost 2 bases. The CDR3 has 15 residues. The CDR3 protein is CSARRTTSGTYEQYF. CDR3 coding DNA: TGCAGTGCTAGACGGACGACTAGCGGAACCTACGAGCAGTACTTC.

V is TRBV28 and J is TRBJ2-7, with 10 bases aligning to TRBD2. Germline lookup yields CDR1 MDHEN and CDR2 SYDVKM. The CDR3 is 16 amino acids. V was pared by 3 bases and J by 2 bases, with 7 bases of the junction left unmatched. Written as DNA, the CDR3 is TGTGCCAGCAGTTTCCTGACTAGCGGGTATGCCTACGAGCAGTACTTC. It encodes CASSFLTSGYAYEQYF.

In DNA form, the CDR3 reads TGTGCCACCAGTGATTTGTGGGACAGTGGGTACTTC. It yields the protein CATSDLWDSGYF. The gene calls are TRBV24-1 and TRBJ2-5; TRBD1 matches 7 bases. The CDR3 extends over 12 amino acids. J lost 13 bases, V lost 0 bases, and 4 bases had no gene match. Germline assignment: CDR1 KGHDR and CDR2 SFDVKD.

The CDR3 protein is CASTTSGRAYTQYF. The CDR3 bases are TGTGCCAGCACCACTAGCGGGAGGGCCTATACGCAGTATTTT. The chain uses TRBV6-5 and TRBJ2-3, with TRBD2 matching 13 bases. Germline trimming cut 7 bases from V and 7 bases from J; bases unmatched to any gene: 5. CDR1 MNHEY and CDR2 SVGAGI come from the germline V gene. This CDR3 is 14 amino acids long.

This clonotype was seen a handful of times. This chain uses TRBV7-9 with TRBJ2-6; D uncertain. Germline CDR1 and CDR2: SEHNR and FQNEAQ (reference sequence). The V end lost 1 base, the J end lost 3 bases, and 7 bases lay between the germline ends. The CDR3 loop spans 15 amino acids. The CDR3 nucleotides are TGTGCCAGCAGCTTAGTAAGGTTTGGGGCCAACGTCCTGACTTTC. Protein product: CASSLVRFGANVLTF.

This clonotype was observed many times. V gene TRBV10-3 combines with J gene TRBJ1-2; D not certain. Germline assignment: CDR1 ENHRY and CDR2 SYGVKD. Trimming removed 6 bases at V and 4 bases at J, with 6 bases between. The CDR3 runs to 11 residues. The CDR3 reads CAIRRLYGYTF. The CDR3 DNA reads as TGTGCCATCAGGCGGCTCTATGGCTACACCTTC.

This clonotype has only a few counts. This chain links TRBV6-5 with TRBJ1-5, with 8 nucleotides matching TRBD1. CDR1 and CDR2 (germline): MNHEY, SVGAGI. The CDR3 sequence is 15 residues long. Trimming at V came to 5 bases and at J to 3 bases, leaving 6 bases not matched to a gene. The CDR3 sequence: CASSPDRGFNQPQHF. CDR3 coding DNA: TGTGCCAGCAGTCCCGACAGGGGCTTCAATCAGCCCCAGCATTTT.

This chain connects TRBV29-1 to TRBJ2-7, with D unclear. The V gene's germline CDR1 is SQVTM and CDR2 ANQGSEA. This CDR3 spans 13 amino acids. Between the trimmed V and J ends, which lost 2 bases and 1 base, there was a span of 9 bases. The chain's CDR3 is CSVESARSYEQYF. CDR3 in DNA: TGCAGCGTTGAATCCGCAAGGTCCTACGAGCAGTACTTC.

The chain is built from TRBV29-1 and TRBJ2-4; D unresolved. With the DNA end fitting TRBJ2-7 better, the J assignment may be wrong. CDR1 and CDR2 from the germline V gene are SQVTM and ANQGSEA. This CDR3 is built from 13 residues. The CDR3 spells CSVVSGQSYEQYF. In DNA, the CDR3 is TGCAGCGTTGTGTCCGGGCAGAGCTACGAGCAGTACTTC.

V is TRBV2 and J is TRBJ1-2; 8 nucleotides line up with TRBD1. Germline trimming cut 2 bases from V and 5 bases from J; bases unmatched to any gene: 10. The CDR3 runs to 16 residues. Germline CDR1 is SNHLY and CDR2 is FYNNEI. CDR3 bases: TGTGCCAGCAGTGAACTACGCACCGGGACAGGTTATGGCTACACCTTC. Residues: CASSELRTGTGYGYTF.

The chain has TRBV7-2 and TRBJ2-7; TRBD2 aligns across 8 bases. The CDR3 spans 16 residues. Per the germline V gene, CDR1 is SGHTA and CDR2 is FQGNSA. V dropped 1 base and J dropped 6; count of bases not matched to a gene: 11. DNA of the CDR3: TGTGCCAGCAGCTTAGTCGCGTCGGGAGGGTTGGGCGAGCAGTACTTC. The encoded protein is CASSLVASGGLGEQYF.

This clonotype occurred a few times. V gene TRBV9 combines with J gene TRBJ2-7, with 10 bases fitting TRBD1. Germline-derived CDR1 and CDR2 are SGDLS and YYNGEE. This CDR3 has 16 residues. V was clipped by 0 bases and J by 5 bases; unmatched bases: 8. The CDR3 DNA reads TGTGCCAGCAGCGTAGAGATGGGGACAGGGGTAAACGAGCAGTACTTC. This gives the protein CASSVEMGTGVNEQYF.

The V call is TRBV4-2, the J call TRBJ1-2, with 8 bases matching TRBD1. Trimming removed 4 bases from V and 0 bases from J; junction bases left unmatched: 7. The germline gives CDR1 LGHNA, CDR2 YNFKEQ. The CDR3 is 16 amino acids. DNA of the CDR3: TGTGCCAGCAGCCGATTCCGGGACAGGACTAACTATGGCTACACCTTC. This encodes CASSRFRDRTNYGYTF.

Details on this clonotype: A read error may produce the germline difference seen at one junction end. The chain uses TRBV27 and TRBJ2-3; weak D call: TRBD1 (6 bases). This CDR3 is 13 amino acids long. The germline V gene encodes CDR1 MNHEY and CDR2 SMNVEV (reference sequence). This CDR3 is CASRQGNTDTQCF. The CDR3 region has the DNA TGTGCCAGCAGACAGGGCAACACAGATACGCAGTGTTTT.

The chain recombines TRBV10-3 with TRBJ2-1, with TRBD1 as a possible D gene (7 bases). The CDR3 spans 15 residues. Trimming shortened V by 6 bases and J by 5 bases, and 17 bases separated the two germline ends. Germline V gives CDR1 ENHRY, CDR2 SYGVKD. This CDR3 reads CAIRAGGGQDNEQFF. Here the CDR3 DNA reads TGTGCCATCAGAGCTGGAGGGGGCCAAGACAATGAGCAGTTCTTC.

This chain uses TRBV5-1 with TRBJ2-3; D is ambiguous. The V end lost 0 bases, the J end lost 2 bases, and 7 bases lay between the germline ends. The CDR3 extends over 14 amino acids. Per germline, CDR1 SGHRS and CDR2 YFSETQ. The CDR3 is CASSLDGPTDTQYF. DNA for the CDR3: TGCGCCAGCAGCTTGGATGGGCCCACAGATACGCAGTATTTT.

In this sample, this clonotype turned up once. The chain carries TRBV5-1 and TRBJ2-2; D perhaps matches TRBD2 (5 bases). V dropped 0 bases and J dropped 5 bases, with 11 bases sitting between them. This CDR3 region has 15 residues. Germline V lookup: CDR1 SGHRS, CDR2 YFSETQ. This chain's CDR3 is CASSLGLRGTGELFF. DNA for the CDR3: TGCGCCAGCAGCTTGGGTCTACGGGGAACCGGGGAGCTGTTTTTT.

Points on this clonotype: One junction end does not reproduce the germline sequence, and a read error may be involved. The CDR3 DNA sequence: TGTGCCAGCAGCTTAGGATTTAGGGGAAGGTCCTACAATGAGCAGTTCTTT. This encodes CASSLGFRGRSYNEQFF. The V and J genes are TRBV7-9 and TRBJ2-1, with D maybe TRBD1 (5 bases). CDR1 and CDR2 (germline): SEHNR, FQNEAQ (reference sequence). The CDR3 contains 17 residues.

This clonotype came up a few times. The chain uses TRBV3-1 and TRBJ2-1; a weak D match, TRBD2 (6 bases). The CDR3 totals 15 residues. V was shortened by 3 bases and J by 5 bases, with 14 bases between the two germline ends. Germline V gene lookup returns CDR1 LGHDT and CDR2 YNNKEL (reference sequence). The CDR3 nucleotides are TGTGCCAGCAGCCACCGGCGGGGACGAGACAATGAGCAGTTCTTC. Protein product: CASSHRRGRDNEQFF.

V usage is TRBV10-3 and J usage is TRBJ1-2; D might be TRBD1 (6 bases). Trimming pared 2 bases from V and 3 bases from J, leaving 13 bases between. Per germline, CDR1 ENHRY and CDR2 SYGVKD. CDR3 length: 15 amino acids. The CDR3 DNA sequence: TGTGCCATCAGTGAGCGGACAGTAGCTGACTATGGCTACACCTTC. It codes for CAISERTVADYGYTF.